The clone carrying this TCR beta chain was counted only a few times. V lost 0 bases and J lost 6; bases outside the gene matches: 3. The CDR3 is 15 residues long. Germline-derived CDR1 and CDR2 are MNHEY and SVGAGI. In TCRdb, the RT-PCR reads were re-called with MiXCR into one record per CDR3 protein. Here the sample spans about a million distinct CDR3 sequences, about 20% being singletons. The data were taken from a study of patients and donors after allogeneic stem cell transplantation. The rearrangement uses TRBV6-5 and TRBJ2-3; 10 bases are a match to TRBD1. The sequenced sample was blood, either unsorted or a sorted T cell fraction (not recorded which). This TCR was recovered from a human donor who was either an allogeneic HSCT recipient or a stem cell or donor lymphocyte infusion donor (not recorded which). It is not recorded whose cells these are; they may come from a transplant donor. For the CDR3, the DNA is TGTGCCAGCAGTTACTCAGGGACAGGGGTGGATACGCAGTATTTT. This sequence encodes CASSYSGTGVDTQYF.